The rows below give T cell receptor beta chains drawn from one sample of a study of blood T cell repertoires in COVID-19. Generated by immunoSEQ multiplex PCR, the TCRdb table keeps only in-frame clones and is missing some. The sample yields hundreds of thousands of clones, roughly 90% seen once. The sequenced sample was peripheral blood. The receptors derive from a woman between 70 and 85 years old with COVID-19, enrolled during active disease. CDR3s include the opening cysteine and the closing phenylalanine or tryptophan. D genes are given only for firm matches. The size field is filled for only some rows; it gives once, few, many or a size class.

abundance	v_gene	j_gene	d_gene	CDR3aa	CDR3nt
few	TRBV5-1	TRBJ1-2	.	CASSPNPGTQGYGYTF	TGCGCCAGCAGCCCCAACCCCGGGACACAAGGTTATGGCTACACCTTC
.	TRBV5-1	TRBJ1-1	.	CASSAGSGVEAFF	TGCGCCAGCAGCGCAGGGAGCGGGGTGGAAGCTTTCTTT
.	TRBV10-2	TRBJ2-3	.	CASSESMGGGGDTQYF	TGCGCCAGCAGTGAGTCGATGGGAGGGGGAGGAGATACGCAGTATTTT
.	TRBV27	TRBJ1-2	.	CASSPPGGAWGYTF	TGTGCCAGCAGTCCCCCGGGCGGGGCCTGGGGCTACACCTTC
.	TRBV12-5	TRBJ1-1	.	CATPSGRNTEAFF	TGTGCTACCCCAAGTGGGAGGAACACTGAAGCTTTCTTT
few	TRBV4-2	TRBJ1-4	.	CASSPTGNEKLFF	TGTGCCAGCAGCCCGACGGGGAATGAAAAACTGTTTTTT
.	TRBV3-1/TRBV3-2	TRBJ2-1	.	CAERGLTINEQFF	TGTGCAGAGAGGGGACTGACTATCAATGAGCAGTTCTTC
.	TRBV23-1	TRBJ1-1	.	CASSQSGGTEAFF	TGCGCCAGCAGTCAATCGGGGGGAACTGAAGCTTTCTTT
.	TRBV5-4	TRBJ2-2	TRBD2	CASRNSGGNTGELFF	TGTGCCAGCAGAAATAGCGGGGGTAACACCGGGGAGCTGTTTTTT
.	TRBV24-1	TRBJ2-1	TRBD2	CATSDLGTSGGPYNEQFF	TGTGCCACCAGTGATTTAGGGACTAGCGGGGGACCCTACAATGAGCAGTTCTTC
.	TRBV5-1	TRBJ2-3	.	CASSLVAATDTQYF	TGCGCCAGCAGCTTGGTAGCCGCGACAGATACGCAGTATTTT
.	TRBV5-1	TRBJ1-6	.	CASSLEGSYNSPLHF	TGCGCCAGCAGCCTAGAGGGCTCCTATAATTCACCCCTCCACTTT
.	TRBV7-2	TRBJ2-7	.	CASAFPFQVEQYF	TGTGCCAGCGCCTTTCCGTTCCAGGTCGAGCAGTACTTC
once	TRBV29-1	TRBJ1-2	TRBD1	CSVAGTGGSEDNYGYTF	TGCAGCGTCGCCGGGACAGGGGGCTCTGAGGATAACTATGGCTACACCTTC
.	TRBV7-9	TRBJ1-5	.	CASSLDVGAQHF	TGTGCCAGCAGCTTAGACGTCGGGGCCCAGCATTTT
.	TRBV3-1/TRBV3-2	TRBJ1-6	TRBD1	CASSQRGQGALDSPLHF	TGTGCCAGCAGCCAACGCGGACAGGGGGCGCTTGATTCACCCCTCCACTTT
.	TRBV13	TRBJ1-2	.	CASSLGLARLNF	TGTGCCAGCAGCTTAGGGTTGGCTCGACTAAACTTC
once	TRBV5-1	TRBJ2-2	TRBD1	CASSLGQGVAGELFF	TGCGCCAGCAGCCTTGGACAGGGGGTGGCCGGGGAGCTGTTTTTT
.	TRBV24-1	TRBJ2-7	.	CATSDSGDPLYEQYF	TGTGCCACCAGTGATTCGGGGGACCCCCTTTACGAGCAGTACTTC
.	TRBV3-1/TRBV3-2	TRBJ2-2	TRBD1	CASSQGTGWTGELFF	TGTGCCAGCAGCCAAGGGACAGGGTGGACCGGGGAGCTGTTTTTT
.	TRBV29-1	TRBJ1-2	TRBD1	CSAGQGDRYTF	TGCAGCGCCGGACAGGGGGATCGCTACACCTTC
.	TRBV27	TRBJ2-2	TRBD2	CASSSLGGLAGTGELFF	TGTGCCAGCAGTTCCCTGGGAGGGCTAGCGGGAACCGGGGAGCTGTTTTTT
once	TRBV5-1	TRBJ2-7	TRBD1	CASSSGAGGPYEQYF	TGCGCCAGCAGCTCTGGAGCAGGGGGTCCCTACGAGCAGTACTTC
.	TRBV7-7	TRBJ2-5	TRBD2	CASSFNPGGVGETQYF	TGTGCCAGCAGCTTTAATCCGGGGGGGGTCGGAGAGACCCAGTACTTC
.	TRBV2	TRBJ1-5	.	CASSVVGGSNQPQHF	TGTGCCAGCAGTGTAGTGGGGGGGAGCAATCAGCCCCAGCATTTT
.	TRBV5-1	TRBJ1-5	.	CASSLESSSQPQHF	TGCGCCAGCAGCTTGGAGAGTAGTAGCCAGCCCCAGCATTTT
.	TRBV19	TRBJ1-5	.	CASSITGGSNQPQHF	TGTGCCAGTAGTATTACGGGGGGGAGCAATCAGCCCCAGCATTTT
.	TRBV21-1	TRBJ2-7	.	CASSLGQTPHEQYF	TGTGCCAGCAGCCTGGGACAAACCCCCCACGAGCAGTACTTC
.	TRBV9	TRBJ1-1	TRBD1	CASGQGGNTEAFF	TGTGCCAGCGGACAGGGAGGCAACACTGAAGCTTTCTTT
.	TRBV10-3	TRBJ2-7	.	CAISESNNYEQYF	TGTGCCATCAGTGAGTCGAACAACTACGAGCAGTACTTC
.	TRBV7-2	TRBJ2-5	.	CASSVNRVETQYF	TGTGCCAGCAGCGTAAACAGGGTTGAGACCCAGTACTTC
.	TRBV20-1	TRBJ1-1	.	CSASPGGLGMNTEAFF	TGCAGTGCTAGTCCCGGGGGGCTAGGGATGAACACTGAAGCTTTCTTT
.	TRBV6-5	TRBJ2-7	TRBD1	CASSYSDREYEQYF	TGTGCCAGCAGTTACTCTGACAGGGAGTACGAGCAGTACTTC
.	TRBV19	TRBJ1-4	.	CASSIRESANEKLFF	TGTGCCAGTAGTATACGGGAATCCGCTAATGAAAAACTGTTTTTT
.	TRBV18	TRBJ1-6	.	CASSSKEGASPLHF	TGTGCCAGCTCATCCAAGGAAGGGGCCTCACCCCTCCACTTT
.	TRBV2	TRBJ1-5	TRBD1	CASAGQGDQPQHF	TGTGCCAGCGCGGGACAGGGGGATCAGCCCCAGCATTTT
.	TRBV19	TRBJ2-3	TRBD1	CASSIWTGGPPDTQYF	TGTGCCAGTAGTATCTGGACAGGGGGTCCCCCAGATACGCAGTATTTT
once	TRBV9	TRBJ1-6	.	CASSVGGYNSPLHF	TGTGCCAGCAGCGTCGGAGGATACAATTCACCCCTCCACTTT
.	TRBV2	TRBJ2-5	.	CASGAETQYF	TGTGCCAGCGGGGCGGAGACCCAGTACTTC
.	TRBV5-1	TRBJ2-2	TRBD1	CASSPGQYTGELFF	TGCGCCAGCAGCCCGGGACAGTACACCGGGGAGCTGTTTTTT
.	TRBV28	TRBJ2-1	TRBD2	CASSGYSGGLYNEQFF	TGTGCCAGCAGTGGCTATAGCGGGGGCCTTTACAATGAGCAGTTCTTC
.	TRBV29-1	TRBJ1-5	TRBD1	CSVWTGWDQPQHF	TGCAGCGTCTGGACAGGTTGGGATCAGCCCCAGCATTTT
.	TRBV7-2	TRBJ2-3	TRBD2	CASSPLAGGPTDTQYF	TGTGCCAGCAGCCCCCTTGCGGGGGGGCCGACAGATACGCAGTATTTT
.	TRBV6-5	TRBJ1-6	.	CASTSPLGGNSPLHF	TGTGCCAGCACCTCGCCGCTGGGGGGAAATTCACCCCTCCACTTT
.	TRBV10-3	TRBJ2-3	TRBD2	CAIRPGLAQSDTQYF	TGTGCCATCAGGCCGGGACTAGCGCAGTCAGATACGCAGTATTTT
.	TRBV29-1	TRBJ2-3	TRBD2	CSVEGLAVTDTQYF	TGCAGCGTTGAAGGGCTAGCGGTCACAGATACGCAGTATTTT
.	TRBV5-1	TRBJ1-1	TRBD1	CASSLFSGGPNYLELAEAFF	TGCGCCAGCAGCTTGTTTTCAGGGGGTCCTAATTATCTAGAGTTGGCTGAAGCTTTCTTT
few	TRBV5-6	TRBJ2-1	TRBD2	CASSWLGLAHNEQFF	TGTGCCAGCAGCTGGTTAGGACTAGCGCATAATGAGCAGTTCTTC
.	TRBV6-5	TRBJ2-7	TRBD1	CASSRSGQGSYEQYF	TGTGCCAGCAGCCGAAGCGGACAGGGGTCTTACGAGCAGTACTTC
once	TRBV2	TRBJ2-5	TRBD1	CASSLGQGRETQYF	TGTGCCAGCAGTCTGGGACAGGGGCGGGAGACCCAGTACTTC
.	TRBV9	TRBJ2-2	TRBD2	CASTRTSGGAETGELFF	TGTGCCAGCACCCGGACTAGCGGGGGGGCCGAAACCGGGGAGCTGTTTTTT
.	TRBV9	TRBJ1-1	.	CASTASAQGFEAFF	TGTGCCAGCACCGCCTCCGCCCAGGGGTTTGAAGCTTTCTTT
.	TRBV12-3/TRBV12-4	TRBJ2-2	TRBD1	CASMPGGTGELFF	TGTGCCAGCATGCCAGGGGGCACCGGGGAGCTGTTTTTT
once	TRBV5-1	TRBJ1-1	.	CASSPRQDGAEAFF	TGCGCCAGCAGCCCAAGACAGGATGGGGCTGAAGCTTTCTTT
.	TRBV5-6	TRBJ1-2	TRBD1	CASSLEGGGGYTF	TGTGCCAGCAGCTTGGAAGGGGGCGGTGGCTACACCTTC
.	TRBV18	TRBJ1-5	.	CASSPLEGQPQHF	TGTGCCAGCTCACCACTTGAGGGCCAGCCCCAGCATTTT
.	TRBV13	TRBJ2-2	.	CASSLADTGELFF	TGTGCCAGCAGCTTAGCTGACACCGGGGAGCTGTTTTTT
.	TRBV11-1	TRBJ1-6	.	CASSHFQGSYNSPLHF	TGTGCCAGCAGCCATTTTCAGGGGTCCTATAATTCACCCCTCCACTTT